Below are 10 T cell receptor beta chains sequenced from a single sample in a study of PD-1 blockade in classical Hodgkin lymphoma. Brentuximab vedotin exposure varied, and every patient relapsed after autologous stem cell transplantation. It was by magnetic negative selection that CD8+ T cells were isolated from thawed PBMCs. Sequenced by immunoSEQ multiplex PCR; TCRdb stores in-frame clones only, minus some. The sample lists roughly 2,700 clones; 70% to 85% were seen once. The sequencing here drew on CD8+ T cells from blood, taken at baseline. The receptor source for this set is a human donor with classical Hodgkin lymphoma.

The chain combines TRBV7-9 with TRBJ1-4; tentative D call: TRBD1 (6 bases). Per the germline V gene, CDR1 is SEHNR and CDR2 is FQNEAQ (reference sequence). The CDR3 is 15 amino acids. Trimming stripped 7 bases from V and 6 bases from J, with 18 bases between. The DNA for the CDR3 is TGTGCCAGCACCTCCCGGGGGCCCCCTGATGAAAAACTGTTTTTT. Amino acid sequence: CASTSRGPPDEKLFF.

This chain uses TRBV9 with TRBJ2-3, with unresolved D. The CDR3 has 13 amino acids. Germline CDR1 reads SGDLS; CDR2 reads YYNGEE. V gave up 0 bases and J gave up 5 bases, with 7 bases separating them. DNA for the CDR3: TGTGCCAGCAGCGTAGTTCCGAAAGATACGCAGTATTTT. This translates into CASSVVPKDTQYF.

The chain has TRBV4-1 and TRBJ2-3; D is ambiguous. The CDR3 length is 16 residues. Trimming pared 0 bases from V and 2 bases from J, leaving 12 bases between. Looked up from germline, CDR1 is MGHRA and CDR2 is YSYEKL. CDR3 sequence: CASSQDLGKATDTQYF. In nucleotides, the CDR3 is TGCGCCAGCAGCCAAGACCTGGGGAAAGCCACAGATACGCAGTATTTT.

The gene calls are TRBV4-3 and TRBJ2-1, with D possibly being TRBD2 (7 bases). The CDR3 length is 16 residues. CDR1 and CDR2 from the germline V gene are LGHNA and YSLEER. V dropped 0 bases and J dropped 4 bases, with 13 bases sitting between them. This CDR3 is CASSQEPGGPYNEQFF. The CDR3, as DNA: TGCGCCAGCAGCCAAGAGCCGGGGGGCCCTTACAATGAGCAGTTCTTC.

The V gene is TRBV6-1, the J gene TRBJ1-1; no clear D. V was clipped by 4 bases and J by 1 base, with 7 bases between them. This CDR3 region has 13 residues. Germline V lookup: CDR1 MNHNS, CDR2 SASEGT. The DNA for the CDR3 is TGTGCCAGCAGTGTATTCTGGAACACTGAAGCTTTCTTT. Encoded protein: CASSVFWNTEAFF.

In its sample, this clone was seen once. This chain joins TRBV5-5 and TRBJ1-4; tentative D call: TRBD1 (6 bases). The length of the CDR3 is 14 residues. V was trimmed by 1 base and J by 7 bases, leaving 11 bases between them. The germline CDR1 and CDR2 sequences are SGHKS and YYEKEE (reference sequence). In DNA, the CDR3 is TGTGCCAGCAGCTTGACAGGGCGGGGTGAAAAACTGTTTTTT. Translated, it gives CASSLTGRGEKLFF.

For the CDR3, the DNA is TGTGCCAGCAGCTTCTTACCCGCTGCCTATGGCTACACCTTC. Its translation: CASSFLPAAYGYTF. The chain uses TRBV5-8 and TRBJ1-2; D remains unclear. CDR1 is SGHTS, CDR2 YDEGEE, per germline. V lost 2 bases, J lost 4 bases, and 12 bases lay in between. The CDR3 has 14 residues.

V and J are TRBV11-2 and TRBJ2-2; 8 bases are a match to TRBD1. The ends lost 1 base at V and 3 bases at J; junction bases unmatched: 13. This CDR3 is built from 19 residues. Germline V gene sequence: CDR1 SGHAT, CDR2 FQNNGV. CDR3 DNA sequence: TGTGCCAGCAGCTTAGTCCATAACATGGACAGGGCCCACACCGGGGAGCTGTTTTTT. Encoded protein: CASSLVHNMDRAHTGELFF.

The chain couples TRBV2 to TRBJ1-5, with 9 bases lining up with TRBD1. The CDR3 has 13 residues. Trimming removed 3 bases from V and 7 bases from J; junction bases left unmatched: 1. Germline values: CDR1 SNHLY, CDR2 FYNNEI. Written as DNA, the CDR3 is TGTGCCAGCAGTGATGACAGGGGGCAGCCCCAGCATTTT. It codes for CASSDDRGQPQHF.

This clone has a handful of counts. This chain uses TRBV6-5 with TRBJ1-5; no clear D gene. There are 15 residues in the CDR3. Trimming left V 5 bases short and J 0 bases short, with 11 bases between. Germline CDR1 reads MNHEY; CDR2 reads SVGAGI. CDR3 DNA: TGTGCCAGCAGTCCGGGATTTAATAGCAATCAGCCCCAGCATTTT. This codes for CASSPGFNSNQPQHF.